This T cell receptor beta chain derives from a study of T-cell reconstitution after alpha-beta-depleted transplantation in children. Study conclusions and caveats: A year had passed since transplant, and T-cell counts and diversity by then came mostly from newly produced T cells. The origin of high day-60 TCRbeta diversity in some patients lay in surviving recipient T cells and thymic progenitors.

This clonotype has ten or more counts. What it binds is unknown. It was with unique molecular identifiers that the TCRbeta library was prepared. TCRdb processed the PCR reads anew with MiXCR; each CDR3 protein has one entry. The profile shows about 610,000 distinct CDR3 sequences, 25% to 30% of them singletons. This receptor was obtained from a boy under three years old with Wiskott-Aldrich syndrome, due to receive a stem cell transplant. This specimen was PBMCs, taken before TCRalphabeta/CD19-depleted stem cell transplant.

CDR3 region: CSALAGETQYF. The DNA for the CDR3 is TGCAGTGCCCTAGCGGGAGAGACCCAGTACTTC. V and J are TRBV20-1 and TRBJ2-5; 8 bases line up with TRBD2. Germline values: CDR1 DFQATT, CDR2 SNEGSKA (reference sequence). The CDR3 runs to 11 residues. With 6 bases clipped from V and 4 bases from J, the junction kept 1 base outside the gene matches.